This TCR beta chain originates from a study of beta chain features in type 1 diabetes. General observations from the study: Type 1 diabetes patients showed a moderate but significant shortening of TCRB CDR3s in all four CD4+ subsets.

Expressed TCRB transcripts were sequenced because the entire RNA isolate underwent reverse transcription. The protocol was immunoSEQ multiplex PCR, while the TCRdb copy is restricted to in-frame clones and leaves out a portion. The sample has around 250,000 clones; roughly 22% are singletons. In regard to this clone: Its target is unknown.

CDR1 and CDR2 from the germline V gene are SGHDN and FVKESK. This CDR3 comprises 14 residues. V was cut by 1 base and J by 4 bases, with 7 bases left in between. Sequencing was carried out using naive CD4+ T cells from blood. The rearrangement joins TRBV14 to TRBJ2-2; D ambiguous. The receptor's source is a woman in her thirties or forties with type 1 diabetes. CDR3 sequence: CASSQARVTGELFF. The CDR3 nucleotides read TGTGCCAGCAGCCAAGCCCGGGTCACCGGGGAGCTGTTTTTT.